Following are 26 T cell receptor beta chains from one sample sequenced in a study of blood T cell repertoires in COVID-19. Only in-frame clones appear in the TCRdb table, and some are missing; sequencing was by immunoSEQ multiplex PCR. The table shows about 96,000 clones, with 65% to 85% occurring only once. The sample taken for sequencing was peripheral blood. The receptors were gathered from a woman aged 60-70 years with acute or convalescent COVID-19.

This chain connects TRBV3-1 (or the pseudogene TRBV3-2) to TRBJ2-4; TRBD2 aligns across 11 bases. Trimming took 1 base from V and 5 from J; bases not matched to a gene: 4. The CDR3 contains 16 residues. CDR1 and CDR2 (germline): LGHDT, YNNKEL (reference sequence). The CDR3 coding sequence is TGTGCCAGCAGCCAAGGGAAACTAGCGGGGGAAAACATTCAGTACTTC. Translating gives CASSQGKLAGENIQYF.

This clone was counted between two and nine times. The gene calls are TRBV4-2 and TRBJ1-4; D is unresolved. CDR3 size: 15 residues. Deletions cut 0 bases from V and 5 bases from J, with 10 bases between. CDR1 is LGHNA, CDR2 YNFKEQ, per germline. In DNA form, the CDR3 reads TGTGCCAGCAGCCAAGAACTTGCGGGAAATGAAAAACTGTTTTTT. Its protein is CASSQELAGNEKLFF.

The CDR3 loop is CASSYLRENTEAFF. CDR3 nucleotide sequence: TGTGCCAGCAGCTACCTGAGAGAGAACACTGAAGCTTTCTTT. This chain links TRBV5-5 with TRBJ1-1, with D unclear. Germline V gene sequence: CDR1 SGHKS, CDR2 YYEKEE (reference sequence). V was cut by 3 bases and J by 1 base, with 10 bases left in between. This CDR3 contains 14 residues.

The CDR3 sequence is CASSAPGGTGSTGELFF. For the CDR3, the DNA is TGTGCCAGCAGCGCCCCAGGGGGGACAGGGAGCACCGGGGAGCTGTTTTTT. The rearrangement links TRBV7-8 to TRBJ2-2; 9 bases fit TRBD1. The germline V gene encodes CDR1 SGHVS and CDR2 FQNEAQ. V lost 5 bases to trimming and J lost 4 bases; unmatched junction nucleotides: 11. This CDR3 is 17 amino acids long.

This chain uses TRBV2 with TRBJ2-7; TRBD2 might be the D (6 bases). Per germline, CDR1 SNHLY and CDR2 FYNNEI. CDR3 length equals 14 residues. Trimming removed 8 bases from V and 4 bases from J, with 18 bases in between. CDR3 sequence: CASQPPGLLYEQYF. In DNA, the CDR3 is TGTGCCAGCCAACCCCCGGGACTCTTATACGAGCAGTACTTC.

The J gene is TRBJ1-5, the V gene TRBV7-2, with D perhaps TRBD1 (6 bases). The V end lost 4 bases, the J end lost 4 bases, and 11 bases lay between the germline ends. CDR3 size: 14 residues. The germline V gene has CDR1 SGHTA and CDR2 FQGNSA. Written as DNA, the CDR3 is TGTGCCAGCAGCTACAGGGTACGGAATCAGCCCCAGCATTTT. Protein sequence: CASSYRVRNQPQHF.

The genes are TRBV30 and TRBJ2-1; 8 positions agree with TRBD2. Germline values: CDR1 GTSNPN, CDR2 SVGIG (reference sequence). The trim removed 5 bases at V and 3 bases at J, leaving 9 bases unmatched. CDR3 length equals 15 residues. As DNA, the CDR3 is TGTGCCTGGTCCTACGGGGGGGCCATCTACAATGAGCAGTTCTTC. Translation: CAWSYGGAIYNEQFF.

The rearrangement uses TRBV9 and TRBJ1-6, with no clear D. This CDR3 is built from 12 residues. The germline V gene has CDR1 SGDLS and CDR2 YYNGEE. V lost 6 bases and J lost 7, with 8 bases in between. The CDR3 nucleotides read TGTGCCAGCAACAGCCCGAATTCACCCCTCCACTTT. Residues: CASNSPNSPLHF. Variable domain in full (rest from reference TRBV9 and TRBJ1-6): DSGVTQTPKHLITATGQRVTLRCSPRSGDLSVYWYQQSLDQGLQFLIQYYNGEERAKGNILERFSAQQFPDLHSELNLSSLELGDSALYFCASNSPNSPLHFGNGTRLTVT.

The V call is TRBV6-2 or TRBV6-3, the J call TRBJ2-1; D possibly corresponds to TRBD1 (6 bases). This CDR3 spans 16 amino acids. Germline loops: CDR1 MNHEY, CDR2 SVGEGT. Trimming stripped 0 bases from V and 0 bases from J, with 9 bases between. The CDR3 here is CASSYSSTGSYNEQFF. CDR3 bases: TGTGCCAGCAGTTACTCCTCGACAGGCTCCTACAATGAGCAGTTCTTC.

This chain uses TRBV3-1 (or the pseudogene TRBV3-2) with TRBJ2-2, with D hard to call. The ends were cut back, 4 bases at V and 2 bases at J, with 2 bases in the middle. The germline CDR1 and CDR2 sequences are LGHDT and YNNKEL (reference sequence). The CDR3 is 12 residues long. The CDR3: CASSPNTGELFF. CDR3 bases: TGTGCCAGCAGCCCAAACACCGGGGAGCTGTTTTTT.

V gene TRBV28 combines with J gene TRBJ2-1; 10 positions match TRBD2. The CDR3 is 15 residues long. V lost 5 bases and J lost 4; bases outside the gene matches: 5. Looked up from germline, CDR1 is MDHEN and CDR2 is SYDVKM. The CDR3 sequence is CASSLSGGGYNEQFF. The CDR3 coding sequence is TGTGCCAGCAGTCTCAGCGGGGGGGGTTACAATGAGCAGTTCTTC.

There are a few counts of this clone. CDR3 sequence reads: CASSQDPQGNQPQHF. Here the CDR3 DNA reads TGTGCCAGCAGCCAAGATCCACAAGGCAATCAGCCCCAGCATTTT. The rearrangement joins TRBV3-1 (or the pseudogene TRBV3-2) to TRBJ1-5; D unclear. CDR3 length equals 15 residues. The ends were cut back, 0 bases at V and 2 bases at J, with 8 bases in the middle. Germline V gives CDR1 LGHDT, CDR2 YNNKEL (reference sequence).

The rearrangement uses TRBV4-1 and TRBJ2-5; D possibly corresponds to TRBD2 (5 bases). CDR3 length equals 13 residues. CDR1 MGHRA and CDR2 YSYEKL come from the germline V gene. The V end lost 1 base, the J end lost 5 bases, and 8 bases lay between the germline ends. The CDR3 sequence: CASSQVERETQYF. CDR3 bases: TGCGCCAGCAGCCAAGTCGAGCGGGAGACCCAGTACTTC.

The rearrangement links TRBV2 to TRBJ1-6; 10 nucleotides line up with TRBD1. Germline V gene data show CDR1 as SNHLY and CDR2 as FYNNEI. Unmatched junction bases numbered 13, after V lost 8 bases and J lost 9 bases. CDR3 length: 16 residues. The CDR3 loop is CASDMTGGADASPLHF. The CDR3 DNA reads TGTGCCAGCGATATGACAGGGGGCGCGGATGCTTCACCCCTCCACTTT.

This clone turned up a few times. This chain connects TRBV7-9 to TRBJ2-2; no definite D call. Trimming pared 4 bases from V and 1 base from J, leaving 7 bases between. The CDR3 covers 14 residues. Germline CDR1 and CDR2: SEHNR and FQNEAQ (reference sequence). In nucleotides, the CDR3 is TGTGCCAGCAGCTCCACAAGGAACACCGGGGAGCTGTTTTTT. It encodes CASSSTRNTGELFF.

This clone appeared a single time. The chain has TRBV10-3 and TRBJ1-4, with TRBD1 identical over 10 bases. CDR1 and CDR2 (germline): ENHRY, SYGVKD. The CDR3 extends over 14 amino acids. V shed 5 bases, J shed 7 bases, and the junction held 4 bases outside the gene matches. Here the CDR3 reads CAISRDRGFEKLFF. The CDR3 coding sequence is TGTGCCATCAGTCGGGACAGGGGCTTTGAAAAACTGTTTTTT.

This clone appeared a single time. The genes are TRBV5-8 and TRBJ2-7, with D tentatively TRBD1 (6 bases). V was trimmed by 4 bases and J by 3 bases, leaving 14 bases between them. Germline lookup yields CDR1 SGHTS and CDR2 YDEGEE. This CDR3 is built from 14 residues. This CDR3 reads CASSQHGGYYEQYF. The CDR3 region has the DNA TGTGCCAGCAGCCAACATGGGGGCTACTACGAGCAGTACTTC.

This chain uses TRBV28 with TRBJ1-1, with TRBD1 identical over 9 bases. Looked up from germline, CDR1 is MDHEN and CDR2 is SYDVKM. Trimming at V came to 6 bases and at J to 4 bases, leaving 6 bases not matched to a gene. The CDR3 extends over 14 amino acids. This chain's CDR3 is CASRNTGGSTEAFF. CDR3 nucleotides: TGTGCCAGCAGAAATACAGGGGGCTCCACTGAAGCTTTCTTT.

The CDR3 coding sequence is TGTGCCGGACAGGGGACAGTATGGGACGAGCAGTACTTC. Translated, it gives CAGQGTVWDEQYF. The chain joins TRBV30 to TRBJ2-7; 9 nucleotides match TRBD1. With V trimmed by 8 bases and J by 5 bases, 10 bases remained unmatched. The germline V gene encodes CDR1 GTSNPN and CDR2 SVGIG (reference sequence). CDR3 length: 13 amino acids. Based on the CDR3 plus reference TRBV30 and TRBJ2-7, the full variable domain is SQTIHQWPATLVQPVGSPLSLECTVEGTSNPNLYWYRQAAGRGLQLLFYSVGIGQISSEVPQNLSASRPQDRQFILSSKKLLLSDSGFYLCAGQGTVWDEQYFGPGTRLTVT.

The chain has TRBV30 and TRBJ2-3, with D maybe TRBD2 (5 bases). Germline CDR1 GTSNPN, CDR2 SVGIG (reference sequence). This CDR3 comprises 15 residues. V was pared by 2 bases and J by 0 bases, with 12 bases between. The CDR3 region is CAWSRRTFSTDTQYF. DNA for the CDR3: TGTGCCTGGAGTCGGAGGACCTTTAGCACAGATACGCAGTATTTT.

The genes are TRBV30 and TRBJ2-2; 7 bases match TRBD1. The CDR3 consists of 15 residues. Germline V gene sequence: CDR1 GTSNPN, CDR2 SVGIG (reference sequence). V trimming: 2 bases; J trimming: 2 bases; junction bases outside the gene matches: 5. CDR3 DNA: TGTGCCTGGAGTACGGGACAGACCAACACCGGGGAGCTGTTTTTT. Translation gives CAWSTGQTNTGELFF.

The chain has TRBV19 and TRBJ1-6; the match to TRBD1 covers 8 bases. This CDR3 is built from 15 residues. CDR1 LNHDA and CDR2 SQIVND come from the germline V gene (reference sequence). Losses at the gene ends were 4 bases for V and 9 bases for J; bases not matched to a gene: 8. The chain's CDR3 is CASSNTGGNGSPLHF. For the CDR3, the DNA is TGTGCCAGTAGTAACACAGGGGGGAATGGTTCACCCCTCCACTTT.

This clone was observed a few times. This chain uses TRBV28 with TRBJ2-4; 9 bases agree with TRBD1. Germline V CDR1 and CDR2: MDHEN, SYDVKM. The ends lost 3 bases at V and 0 bases at J; junction bases unmatched: 6. This CDR3 is built from 17 residues. DNA of the CDR3: TGTGCCAGCAGTTTGGGACAGGGTGACCTAGCCAAAAACATTCAGTACTTC. Protein: CASSLGQGDLAKNIQYF.

This chain uses TRBV7-6 with TRBJ1-6, with 7 bases lining up with TRBD1. The CDR3 spans 16 residues. Per the germline V gene, CDR1 is SGHVS and CDR2 is FNYEAQ. The V gene end was trimmed by 5 bases and the J gene end by 4 bases; junction bases not matched to a gene: 8. The CDR3 is CASSRESGGYNSPLHF. The CDR3 DNA sequence: TGTGCCAGCAGCCGTGAGTCAGGGGGATATAATTCACCCCTCCACTTT. The full variable domain, with the rest looked up from reference TRBV7-6 and TRBJ1-6, is GAGVSQSPRYKVTKRGQDVALRCDPISGHVSLYWYRQALGQGPEFLTYFNYEAQQDKSGLPNDRFSAERPEGSISTLTIQRTEQRDSAMYRCASSRESGGYNSPLHFGNGTRLTVT.

The chain carries TRBV2 and TRBJ1-5; D possibly corresponds to TRBD1 (6 bases). The CDR3 spans 15 residues. Germline CDR1 SNHLY, CDR2 FYNNEI. Trimming stripped 6 bases from V and 4 bases from J, with 16 bases between. CDR3 residues: CASRRGPGENQPQHF. The CDR3 bases are TGTGCCAGCAGAAGGGGTCCAGGGGAGAATCAGCCCCAGCATTTT.

This chain connects TRBV30 to TRBJ1-1; a weak D match, TRBD1 (5 bases). The CDR3 has 14 residues. In germline, CDR1 is GTSNPN, CDR2 SVGIG (reference sequence). Trimming pared 0 bases from V and 4 bases from J, leaving 12 bases between. CDR3 loop: CAWSVGTWVTEAFF. CDR3 nucleotide sequence: TGTGCCTGGAGTGTCGGGACTTGGGTCACTGAAGCTTTCTTT.